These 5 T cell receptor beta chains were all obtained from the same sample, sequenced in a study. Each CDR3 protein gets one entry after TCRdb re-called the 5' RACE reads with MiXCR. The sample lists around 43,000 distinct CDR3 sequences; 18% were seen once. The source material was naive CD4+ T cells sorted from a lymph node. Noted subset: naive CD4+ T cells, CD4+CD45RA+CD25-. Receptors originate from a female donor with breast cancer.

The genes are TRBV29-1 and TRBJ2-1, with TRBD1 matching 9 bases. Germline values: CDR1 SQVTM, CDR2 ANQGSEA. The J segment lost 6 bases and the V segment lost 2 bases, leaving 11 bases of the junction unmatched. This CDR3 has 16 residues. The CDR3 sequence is CSVEIPGQGTVNEQFF. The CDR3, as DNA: TGCAGCGTTGAAATCCCCGGACAGGGGACGGTCAATGAGCAGTTCTTC.

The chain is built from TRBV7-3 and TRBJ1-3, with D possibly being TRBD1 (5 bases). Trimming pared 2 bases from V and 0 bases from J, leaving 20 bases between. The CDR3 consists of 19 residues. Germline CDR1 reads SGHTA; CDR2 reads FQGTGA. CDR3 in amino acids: CASSLGALRTVTSGNTIYF. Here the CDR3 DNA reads TGTGCCAGCAGCTTAGGGGCTCTGAGGACGGTCACCTCTGGAAACACCATATATTTT.

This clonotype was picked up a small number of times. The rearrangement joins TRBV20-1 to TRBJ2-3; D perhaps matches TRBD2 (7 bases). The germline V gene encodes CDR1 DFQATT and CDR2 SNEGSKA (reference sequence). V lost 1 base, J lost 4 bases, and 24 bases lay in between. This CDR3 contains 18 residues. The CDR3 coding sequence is TGCAGTGCTAGAGCCCACCCCCCCGAGGGGGGAGGGCCAGATACGCAGTATTTT. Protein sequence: CSARAHPPEGGGPDTQYF.

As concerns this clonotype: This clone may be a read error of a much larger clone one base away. CDR3 coding DNA: TGCAGTGCCCCAGACAGGGTTCGCTATGGCCACACCTTC. Residues: CSAPDRVRYGHTF. The chain joins TRBV20-1 to TRBJ1-2, with 7 bases identical to TRBD1. The CDR3 has 13 amino acids. Germline-derived CDR1 and CDR2 are DFQATT and SNEGSKA (reference sequence).

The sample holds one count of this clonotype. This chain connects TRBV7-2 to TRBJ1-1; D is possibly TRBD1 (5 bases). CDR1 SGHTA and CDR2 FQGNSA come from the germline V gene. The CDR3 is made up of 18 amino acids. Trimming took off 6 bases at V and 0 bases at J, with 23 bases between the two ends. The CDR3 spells CASSRGRGGWVMNTEAFF. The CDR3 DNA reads TGTGCCAGCAGTCGCGGTCGGGGCGGTTGGGTGATGAACACTGAAGCTTTCTTT. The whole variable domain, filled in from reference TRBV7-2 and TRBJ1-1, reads GAGVSQSPSNKVTEKGKDVELRCDPISGHTALYWYRQSLGQGLEFLIYFQGNSAPDKSGLPSDRFSAERTGGSVSTLTIQRTQQEDSAVYLCASSRGRGGWVMNTEAFFGQGTRLTVV.